This TCR beta chain was recovered during a study of cytomegalovirus exposure and HLA in healthy donors. Points from the study as a whole: The records held CMV serostatus as the only immune exposure information. For presence/absence analyses, sequencing depth was assumed to be roughly uniform across donors.

Primers included in the PCR were 60 Vbeta and 13 Jbeta primers. The repertoire was sequenced with immunoSEQ multiplex PCR; TCRdb's copy has only in-frame clones and lacks some. The sample contains about 36,000 clones, 55% to 75% of which appear only once. There were likely unrecorded immune exposures, though donors were nominally healthy when sampled. This clone came up a few times. The antigen is undetermined. There are 14 residues in the CDR3. From germline, CDR1 is SGHRS and CDR2 YFSETQ. The ends were cut back, 1 base at V and 4 bases at J, with 10 bases in the middle. The receptor comes from a man aged 25-45 years in good health and CMV-seronegative. Sequenced: PBMCs. This chain joins TRBV5-1 and TRBJ2-3; D is unresolved. For the CDR3, the DNA is TGCGCCAGCAGCTTGATAGATCCCGCAGATACGCAGTATTTT. Amino acid sequence: CASSLIDPADTQYF. Looking up the rest from reference TRBV5-1 and TRBJ2-3 gives the full variable domain: KAGVTQTPRYLIKTRGQQVTLSCSPISGHRSVSWYQQTPGQGLQFLFEYFSETQRNKGNFPGRFSGRQFSNSRSEMNVSTLELGDSALYLCASSLIDPADTQYFGPGTRLTVL.